The clone carrying this T cell receptor beta chain has a handful of counts. Its cognate antigen is unknown. This record comes from a study of radiation and T cells in renal cell carcinoma. The study's findings and limits: In nephrectomy-only tumors, top 100 clonotypes averaged roughly 43%, versus around 54% irradiated. Dominant CDR3 motifs were more common in irradiated tumors than controls.

Germline CDR1 SNHLY, CDR2 FYNNEI. Trimming removed 3 bases from V and 2 bases from J, with 5 bases in between. The CDR3 is made up of 12 amino acids. Treatment reported: 15 Gy SBRT to primary tumor, nephrectomy 4 weeks later. Nephrectomy followed 15 Gy stereotactic body radiation by 4 weeks. The method was immunoSEQ multiplex PCR; TCRdb's version includes in-frame clones alone and lacks a portion of them. The table shows approximately 20,000 clones, with 60% to 75% occurring only once. The chain couples TRBV2 to TRBJ2-7; D unclear. This sequence was found in a woman aged 70-85 years with renal cell carcinoma. This specimen consisted of tumor tissue, obtained from a patient whose treatment included radiotherapy and nephrectomy. The DNA of the CDR3 is TGTGCCAGCAGTGAGTCTGCCTACGAGCAGTACTTC. It translates to CASSESAYEQYF.